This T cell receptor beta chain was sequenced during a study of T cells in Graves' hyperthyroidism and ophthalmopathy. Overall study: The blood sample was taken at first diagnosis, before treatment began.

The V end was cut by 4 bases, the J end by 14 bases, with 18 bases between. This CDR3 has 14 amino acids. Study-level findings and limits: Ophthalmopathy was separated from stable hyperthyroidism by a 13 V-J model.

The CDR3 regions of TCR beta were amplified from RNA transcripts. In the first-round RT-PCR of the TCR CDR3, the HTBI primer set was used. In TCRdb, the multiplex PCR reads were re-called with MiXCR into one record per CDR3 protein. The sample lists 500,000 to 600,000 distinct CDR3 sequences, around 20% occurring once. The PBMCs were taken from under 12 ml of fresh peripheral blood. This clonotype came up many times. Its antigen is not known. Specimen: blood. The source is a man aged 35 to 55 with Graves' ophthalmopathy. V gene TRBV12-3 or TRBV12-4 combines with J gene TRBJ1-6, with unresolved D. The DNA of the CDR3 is TGTGCCAGCAGTTCAGTCTTCGGTGTAAGAACCCTCCACTTT. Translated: CASSSVFGVRTLHF.